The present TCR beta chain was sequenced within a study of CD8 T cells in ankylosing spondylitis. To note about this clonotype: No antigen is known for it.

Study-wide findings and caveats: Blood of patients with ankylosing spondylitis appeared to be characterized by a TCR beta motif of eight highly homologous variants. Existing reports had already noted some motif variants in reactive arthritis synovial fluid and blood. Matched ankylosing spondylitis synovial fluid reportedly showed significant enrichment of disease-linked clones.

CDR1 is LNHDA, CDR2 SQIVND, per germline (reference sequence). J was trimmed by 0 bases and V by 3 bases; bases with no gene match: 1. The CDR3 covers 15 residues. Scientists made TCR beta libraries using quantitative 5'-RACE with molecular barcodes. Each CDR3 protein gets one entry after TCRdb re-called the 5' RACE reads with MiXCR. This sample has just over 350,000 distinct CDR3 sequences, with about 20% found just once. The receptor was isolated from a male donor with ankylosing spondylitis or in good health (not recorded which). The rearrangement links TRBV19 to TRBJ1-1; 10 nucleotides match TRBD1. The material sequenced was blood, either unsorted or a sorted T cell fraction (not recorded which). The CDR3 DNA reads TGTGCCAGTAGTATGGGGACAGGGGTGAACACTGAAGCTTTCTTT. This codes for CASSMGTGVNTEAFF.